These T cell receptor beta chains were read from a single sample in a study of blood T cell repertoires in COVID-19. Produced via immunoSEQ multiplex PCR; TCRdb's table is partial and in-frame only. The table includes about 300,000 clones, roughly 90% detected once. The sample taken for sequencing was peripheral blood. The receptors were gathered from a man aged 18 to 29 who had recovered from COVID-19. CDR3s include the opening cysteine and the closing phenylalanine or tryptophan. The D gene is left open where the match is weak. Size is omitted from some rows. Given values are once, few, many or a class for expanded clones.

j_call: TRBJ2-7; d_call: TRBD1; v_call: TRBV18; clone_size: .; cdr3_aa: CASSADRAAYEQYF; cdr3_nt: TGTGCCAGCTCAGCTGACAGGGCTGCCTACGAGCAGTACTTC
j_call: TRBJ2-7; d_call: TRBD1; v_call: TRBV5-6; clone_size: .; cdr3_aa: CASSPGQGAGEQYF; cdr3_nt: TGTGCCAGCAGCCCGGGACAGGGGGCGGGGGAGCAGTACTTC
j_call: TRBJ2-7; d_call: .; v_call: TRBV7-8; clone_size: .; cdr3_aa: CASSLEWVGSTEQYF; cdr3_nt: TGTGCCAGCAGCTTAGAATGGGTAGGGAGTACCGAGCAGTACTTC
j_call: TRBJ1-1; d_call: .; v_call: TRBV7-3; clone_size: once; cdr3_aa: CASSQGHSNTEAFF; cdr3_nt: TGTGCCAGCAGCCAGGGACACTCGAACACTGAAGCTTTCTTT
j_call: TRBJ2-1; d_call: TRBD1; v_call: TRBV4-2; clone_size: .; cdr3_aa: CASRSGTGGLYNEQFF; cdr3_nt: TGTGCCAGCAGGTCCGGGACAGGGGGTCTGTACAATGAGCAGTTCTTC
j_call: TRBJ1-1; d_call: .; v_call: TRBV3-1/TRBV3-2; clone_size: .; cdr3_aa: CASSQGRVGTEAFF; cdr3_nt: TGTGCCAGCAGTCAGGGGCGGGTGGGGACTGAAGCTTTCTTT
j_call: TRBJ1-1; d_call: .; v_call: TRBV28; clone_size: .; cdr3_aa: CASSSAQGDAEAFF; cdr3_nt: TGTGCCAGCAGTTCAGCACAGGGAGATGCTGAAGCTTTCTTT
j_call: TRBJ2-5; d_call: TRBD1; v_call: TRBV10-3; clone_size: .; cdr3_aa: CAISESGQGKETQYF; cdr3_nt: TGTGCCATCAGTGAGTCCGGACAGGGAAAAGAGACCCAGTACTTC
j_call: TRBJ2-1; d_call: TRBD1; v_call: TRBV5-6; clone_size: .; cdr3_aa: CASSLGTGSYNEQFF; cdr3_nt: TGTGCCAGCAGCTTGGGGACAGGCTCCTACAATGAGCAGTTCTTC
j_call: TRBJ2-7; d_call: TRBD1; v_call: TRBV24-1; clone_size: .; cdr3_aa: CATSDGQAEEQYF; cdr3_nt: TGTGCCACCAGTGATGGACAGGCGGAAGAGCAGTACTTC
j_call: TRBJ2-1; d_call: .; v_call: TRBV10-3; clone_size: .; cdr3_aa: CAISLYNEQFF; cdr3_nt: TGTGCCATCAGTTTATACAATGAGCAGTTCTTC
j_call: TRBJ1-1; d_call: .; v_call: TRBV7-9; clone_size: once; cdr3_aa: CASQGDPDTEAFF; cdr3_nt: TGTGCCAGCCAGGGCGATCCCGACACTGAAGCTTTCTTT
j_call: TRBJ1-1; d_call: TRBD1; v_call: TRBV5-1; clone_size: few; cdr3_aa: CASSSGQGATEAFF; cdr3_nt: TGCGCCAGCAGCTCGGGACAGGGGGCCACTGAAGCTTTCTTT
j_call: TRBJ1-2; d_call: TRBD1; v_call: TRBV7-3; clone_size: .; cdr3_aa: CASSLRAAHRGEGYGYTF; cdr3_nt: TGTGCCAGCAGCTTAAGAGCTGCTCACAGGGGAGAGGGCTATGGCTACACCTTC
j_call: TRBJ1-1; d_call: TRBD1; v_call: TRBV19; clone_size: .; cdr3_aa: CASNTGDTEAFF; cdr3_nt: TGTGCCAGTAATACAGGGGACACTGAAGCTTTCTTT
j_call: TRBJ1-4; d_call: TRBD1; v_call: TRBV7-2; clone_size: once; cdr3_aa: CASSLGTGGRWSEKLFF; cdr3_nt: TGTGCCAGCAGCCTTGGGACAGGGGGCCGTTGGAGTGAAAAACTGTTTTTT
j_call: TRBJ1-2; d_call: TRBD1; v_call: TRBV9; clone_size: once; cdr3_aa: CASSPRGGQETYGYTF; cdr3_nt: TGTGCCAGCAGCCCGAGGGGGGGACAGGAGACCTATGGCTACACCTTC
j_call: TRBJ1-3; d_call: .; v_call: TRBV5-4; clone_size: .; cdr3_aa: CASSPSGGANTIYF; cdr3_nt: TGTGCCAGCAGCCCGAGTGGGGGCGCTAACACCATATATTTT
j_call: TRBJ1-4; d_call: TRBD1; v_call: TRBV5-1; clone_size: .; cdr3_aa: CASSTRQGATNEKLFF; cdr3_nt: TGCGCCAGCAGCACCCGACAGGGGGCAACTAATGAAAAACTGTTTTTT
j_call: TRBJ1-1; d_call: .; v_call: TRBV27; clone_size: .; cdr3_aa: CASSLPGEEAFF; cdr3_nt: TGTGCCAGCAGTTTACCCGGAGAGGAAGCTTTCTTT
j_call: TRBJ2-5; d_call: .; v_call: TRBV12-3/TRBV12-4; clone_size: .; cdr3_aa: CASSLEGETQYF; cdr3_nt: TGTGCCAGCAGTTTAGAGGGGGAGACCCAGTACTTC
j_call: TRBJ2-7; d_call: TRBD1; v_call: TRBV30; clone_size: few; cdr3_aa: CAWSAGTGFGEQYF; cdr3_nt: TGTGCCTGGAGTGCCGGGACAGGTTTCGGCGAGCAGTACTTC
j_call: TRBJ1-2; d_call: .; v_call: TRBV19; clone_size: .; cdr3_aa: CACSTSYGYTF; cdr3_nt: TGTGCCTGTTCGACTTCTTATGGCTACACCTTC
j_call: TRBJ2-7; d_call: .; v_call: TRBV18; clone_size: .; cdr3_aa: CASSDFIVSYEQYF; cdr3_nt: TGTGCCAGCTCGGACTTTATTGTCTCCTACGAGCAGTACTTC
j_call: TRBJ2-7; d_call: TRBD2; v_call: TRBV13; clone_size: .; cdr3_aa: CASSQSALFRGGNSYEQYF; cdr3_nt: TGTGCCAGCAGCCAGTCGGCGCTTTTCCGGGGGGGAAACTCCTACGAGCAGTACTTC
j_call: TRBJ2-7; d_call: .; v_call: TRBV6-5; clone_size: .; cdr3_aa: CASSYSYRDTSYEQYF; cdr3_nt: TGTGCCAGCAGTTACTCGTACCGGGACACCTCCTACGAGCAGTACTTC
j_call: TRBJ2-7; d_call: TRBD1; v_call: TRBV27; clone_size: .; cdr3_aa: CASSYLGQGAGEQYF; cdr3_nt: TGTGCCAGCAGTTACTTGGGACAGGGGGCAGGCGAGCAGTACTTC
j_call: TRBJ1-2; d_call: .; v_call: TRBV9; clone_size: .; cdr3_aa: CASSLWEGLRSGGYTF; cdr3_nt: TGTGCCAGCAGCCTGTGGGAGGGTCTTCGGAGTGGTGGCTACACCTTC
j_call: TRBJ1-2; d_call: TRBD1; v_call: TRBV5-1; clone_size: .; cdr3_aa: CASSPRTGGGYGYTF; cdr3_nt: TGCGCCAGCAGCCCACGGACAGGGGGCGGGTATGGCTACACCTTC
j_call: TRBJ1-6; d_call: .; v_call: TRBV19; clone_size: .; cdr3_aa: CASSTTPGQTYNSPLHF; cdr3_nt: TGTGCCAGTAGTACCACCCCTGGACAGACTTATAATTCACCCCTCCACTTT
j_call: TRBJ1-2; d_call: TRBD1; v_call: TRBV5-1; clone_size: .; cdr3_aa: CASSLGDRAIYGYTF; cdr3_nt: TGCGCCAGCAGCTTGGGTGACAGGGCGATTTATGGCTACACCTTC
j_call: TRBJ2-3; d_call: TRBD1; v_call: TRBV2; clone_size: .; cdr3_aa: CADRQGGPDTQYF; cdr3_nt: TGTGCCGACCGACAGGGTGGTCCAGATACGCAGTATTTT
j_call: TRBJ1-4; d_call: TRBD1; v_call: TRBV3-1/TRBV3-2; clone_size: .; cdr3_aa: CASSLGGTGNEKLFF; cdr3_nt: TGTGCCAGCAGCCTTGGTGGGACAGGGAATGAAAAACTGTTTTTT
j_call: TRBJ2-1; d_call: .; v_call: TRBV6-1; clone_size: .; cdr3_aa: CASSEGGRNEQFF; cdr3_nt: TGTGCCAGCAGTGAAGGGGGGAGGAATGAGCAGTTCTTC
j_call: TRBJ2-5; d_call: .; v_call: TRBV7-9; clone_size: .; cdr3_aa: CASRRGETQYF; cdr3_nt: TGTGCCAGCAGGAGAGGGGAGACCCAGTACTTC
j_call: TRBJ1-3; d_call: .; v_call: TRBV7-8; clone_size: .; cdr3_aa: CASSSETVSGNTIYF; cdr3_nt: TGTGCCAGCAGCTCGGAGACAGTCTCTGGAAACACCATATATTTT
j_call: TRBJ1-2; d_call: TRBD1; v_call: TRBV5-6; clone_size: .; cdr3_aa: CASSLGQGVNYGYTF; cdr3_nt: TGTGCCAGCAGCTTGGGGCAGGGGGTTAACTATGGCTACACCTTC
j_call: TRBJ2-7; d_call: .; v_call: TRBV2; clone_size: .; cdr3_aa: CASTRDHYEQYF; cdr3_nt: TGTGCCAGCACGCGGGACCACTACGAGCAGTACTTC
j_call: TRBJ1-5; d_call: .; v_call: TRBV6-5; clone_size: .; cdr3_aa: CACCRGGGDQPQHF; cdr3_nt: TGTGCCTGCTGCCGGGGTGGGGGGGATCAGCCCCAGCATTTT
j_call: TRBJ1-1; d_call: .; v_call: TRBV2; clone_size: .; cdr3_aa: CASSLRVGADTEAFF; cdr3_nt: TGTGCCAGCAGTTTAAGGGTAGGGGCGGACACTGAAGCTTTCTTT
j_call: TRBJ2-7; d_call: TRBD1; v_call: TRBV2; clone_size: once; cdr3_aa: CASTRDRGPYEQYF; cdr3_nt: TGTGCCAGCACAAGGGACAGGGGGCCCTACGAGCAGTACTTC